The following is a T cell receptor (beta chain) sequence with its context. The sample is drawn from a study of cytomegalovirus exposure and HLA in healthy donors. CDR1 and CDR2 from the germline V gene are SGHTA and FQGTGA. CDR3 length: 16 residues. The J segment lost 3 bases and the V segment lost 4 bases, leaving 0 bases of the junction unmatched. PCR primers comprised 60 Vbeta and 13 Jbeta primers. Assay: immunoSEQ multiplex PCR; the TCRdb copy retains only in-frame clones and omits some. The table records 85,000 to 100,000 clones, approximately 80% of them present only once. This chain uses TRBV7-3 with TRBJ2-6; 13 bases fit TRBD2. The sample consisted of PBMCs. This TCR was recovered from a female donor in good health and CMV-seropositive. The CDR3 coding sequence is TGTGCCAGCAGCTGGACTAGCGGGAGTGGGGCCAACGTCCTGACTTTC. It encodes CASSWTSGSGANVLTF.